The 13 T cell receptor beta chains presented below share a single source sample, sequenced in a study of blood T cell repertoires in COVID-19. Data came from immunoSEQ multiplex PCR; TCRdb stores just in-frame clones and leaves some out. The table includes a few hundred thousand clones, approximately 91% detected once. The sequencing sample was made of peripheral blood. Receptors originate from a middle-aged man with COVID-19, enrolled during active disease.

The V and J genes are TRBV9 and TRBJ2-2; D call uncertain. The germline gives CDR1 SGDLS, CDR2 YYNGEE. V lost 0 bases to trimming and J lost 7 bases, with 7 bases between them. The length of the CDR3 is 13 residues. The CDR3 sequence: CASSVVSGGELFF. As DNA, the CDR3 is TGTGCCAGCAGCGTAGTTTCGGGCGGGGAGCTGTTTTTT.

The chain uses TRBV5-6 and TRBJ2-1; maybe TRBD2 (6 bases). This CDR3 is built from 15 residues. The ends were cut back, 4 bases at V and 2 bases at J, with 13 bases in the middle. Germline lookup yields CDR1 SGHDT and CDR2 YYEEEE. The CDR3 spells CASSPDLAPYNEQFF. The CDR3 bases are TGTGCCAGCAGCCCGGACCTAGCGCCCTACAATGAGCAGTTCTTC.

The chain links TRBV7-8 to TRBJ2-3; no firm D call. The germline V gene has CDR1 SGHVS and CDR2 FQNEAQ. Trimming shortened V by 3 bases and J by 3 bases, and 7 bases separated the two germline ends. CDR3 length: 13 amino acids. DNA for the CDR3: TGTGCCAGCAGCTTCGACACGACAGATACGCAGTATTTT. This encodes CASSFDTTDTQYF.

V is TRBV19 and J is TRBJ2-7; TRBD2 agrees at 7 bases. Germline V gene sequence: CDR1 LNHDA, CDR2 SQIVND (reference sequence). The CDR3 sequence is 15 residues long. The V and J ends lost 5 bases and 4 bases, in that order; junction bases with no gene match: 11. The CDR3 here is CASSPETSSLYEQYF. For the CDR3, the DNA is TGTGCCAGTAGTCCCGAGACTAGCAGTCTTTACGAGCAGTACTTC.

The gene calls are TRBV12-3 or TRBV12-4 and TRBJ1-1, with a tentative D call TRBD1 (5 bases). V was cut by 4 bases and J by 11 bases, with 14 bases left in between. The CDR3 has 12 residues. The CDR3 loop is CASSSSPGHAFF. The CDR3 DNA reads as TGTGCCAGCAGTTCCTCCCCAGGGCATGCTTTCTTT.

The chain joins TRBV15 to TRBJ2-5; D is unresolved. Germline loops: CDR1 LNHNV, CDR2 YYDKDF (reference sequence). V lost 4 bases, J lost 5 bases, and 11 bases lay in between. This CDR3 contains 13 residues. The CDR3 sequence is CATSISTRETQYF. CDR3 DNA: TGTGCCACCAGCATAAGTACGCGGGAGACCCAGTACTTC.

The chain uses TRBV5-5 and TRBJ1-6, with TRBD1 identical over 7 bases. After removal of 4 bases from V and 0 bases from J, the junction contained 4 bases not matched to a gene. The CDR3 is 16 residues long. Per the germline V gene, CDR1 is SGHKS and CDR2 is YYEKEE (reference sequence). The CDR3 nucleotides are TGTGCCAGCAGCCGACAGGGCGACTCCTATAATTCACCCCTCCACTTT. Its protein product is CASSRQGDSYNSPLHF.

The CDR3 loop is CASSLLGYEQYF. CDR3 coding DNA: TGTGCCAGCAGTCTACTAGGCTACGAGCAGTACTTC. The chain uses TRBV5-4 and TRBJ2-7, with TRBD2 as a possible D gene (5 bases). V shed 5 bases and J shed 3 bases, with 9 bases lying between them. The CDR3 covers 12 residues. From germline, CDR1 is SGHNT and CDR2 YYREEE (reference sequence).

The rearrangement joins TRBV30 to TRBJ1-3, with TRBD1 as a possible D gene (6 bases). CDR1 is GTSNPN and CDR2 is SVGIG in the germline V gene (reference sequence). The CDR3 consists of 15 residues. Deletions cut 3 bases from V and 3 bases from J, with 15 bases between. This chain's CDR3 is CAWRIQGTDGNTIYF. The CDR3 DNA reads TGTGCCTGGAGAATACAGGGAACAGATGGAAACACCATATATTTT.

This chain joins TRBV13 and TRBJ1-2; 7 bases align to TRBD1. V trimming: 5 bases; J trimming: 8 bases; junction bases outside the gene matches: 11. CDR3 size: 14 residues. In germline, CDR1 is PRHDT, CDR2 FYEKMQ (reference sequence). The DNA of the CDR3 is TGTGCCAGCAGCCTACGACAGGGCGAGGGGGGCTACACCTTC. This sequence encodes CASSLRQGEGGYTF.

The V gene is TRBV28, the J gene TRBJ2-1; D may be TRBD2 (6 bases). The CDR3 has 15 residues. Trimming removed 8 bases from V and 1 base from J, with 15 bases in between. Germline V gene data show CDR1 as MDHEN and CDR2 as SYDVKM. CDR3 loop: CASRMAGPSYNEQFF. In nucleotides, the CDR3 is TGTGCCAGCCGTATGGCGGGGCCTTCCTACAATGAGCAGTTCTTC.

V is TRBV11-2 and J is TRBJ2-1, with D unresolved. CDR3 length equals 12 residues. CDR1 is SGHAT and CDR2 is FQNNGV in the germline V gene. V was clipped by 5 bases and J by 8 bases, with 10 bases between them. The CDR3, as DNA: TGTGCCAGCAGCGAGCGATGGGATGAGCAGTTCTTC. The encoded protein is CASSERWDEQFF.

The chain employs TRBV9 and TRBJ1-2; D not certain. With 0 bases removed from V and 2 bases from J, the gap between germline ends came to 8 bases. Germline CDR1 SGDLS, CDR2 YYNGEE. The CDR3 is made up of 14 amino acids. CDR3 protein: CASSVADLNYGYTF. The CDR3 DNA reads as TGTGCCAGCAGCGTAGCAGACTTAAACTATGGCTACACCTTC.